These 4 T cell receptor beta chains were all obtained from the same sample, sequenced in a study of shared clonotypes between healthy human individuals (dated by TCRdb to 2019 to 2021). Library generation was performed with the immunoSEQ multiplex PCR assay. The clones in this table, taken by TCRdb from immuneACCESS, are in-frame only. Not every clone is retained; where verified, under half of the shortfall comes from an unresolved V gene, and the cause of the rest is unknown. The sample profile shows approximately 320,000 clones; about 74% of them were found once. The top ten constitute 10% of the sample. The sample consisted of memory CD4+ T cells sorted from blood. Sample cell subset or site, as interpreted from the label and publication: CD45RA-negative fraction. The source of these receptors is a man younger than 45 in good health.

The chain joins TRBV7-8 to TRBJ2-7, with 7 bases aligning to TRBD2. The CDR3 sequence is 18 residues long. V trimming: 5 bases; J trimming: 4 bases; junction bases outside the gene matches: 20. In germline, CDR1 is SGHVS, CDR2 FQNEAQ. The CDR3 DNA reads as TGTGCCAGCAGCCAAGTAATCCTTGGGCCTAGCGGAGTATACGAGCAGTACTTC. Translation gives CASSQVILGPSGVYEQYF.

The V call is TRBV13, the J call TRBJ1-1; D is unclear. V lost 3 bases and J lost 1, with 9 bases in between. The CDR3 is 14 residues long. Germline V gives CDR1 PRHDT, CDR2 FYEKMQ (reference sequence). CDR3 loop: CASSFSPQNTEAFF. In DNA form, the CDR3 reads TGTGCCAGCAGCTTTTCACCCCAGAACACTGAAGCTTTCTTT.

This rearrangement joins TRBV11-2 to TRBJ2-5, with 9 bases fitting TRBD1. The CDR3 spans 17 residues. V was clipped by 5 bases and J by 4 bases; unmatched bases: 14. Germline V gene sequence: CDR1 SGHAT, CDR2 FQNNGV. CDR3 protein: CASSRKGQGRNRETQYF. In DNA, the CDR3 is TGTGCCAGCAGCCGCAAGGGACAGGGTAGAAATCGAGAGACCCAGTACTTC. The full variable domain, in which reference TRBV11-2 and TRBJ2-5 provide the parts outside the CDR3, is EAGVAQSPRYKIIEKRQSVAFWCNPISGHATLYWYQQILGQGPKLLIQFQNNGVVDDSQLPKDRFSAERLKGVDSTLKIQPAKLEDSAVYLCASSRKGQGRNRETQYFGPGTRLLVL.

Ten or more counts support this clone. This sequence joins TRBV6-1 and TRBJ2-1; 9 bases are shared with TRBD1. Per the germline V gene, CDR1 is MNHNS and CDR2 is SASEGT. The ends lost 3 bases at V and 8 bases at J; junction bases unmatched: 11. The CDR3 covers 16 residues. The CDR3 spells CASSDRFDRGSYEQFF. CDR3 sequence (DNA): TGTGCCAGCAGTGACCGGTTTGACAGGGGGTCTTATGAGCAGTTCTTC.